This is a list of T cell receptor beta chains from one sample in a study of siplizumab effects on memory and regulatory T cells. TCRdb's table, derived via immunoSEQ multiplex PCR, lists solely in-frame clones and lacks some. The repertoire holds about 27,000 clones, more than 65% seen once, with around 23% in the top ten. The sequencing input was memory CD4+ T cells sorted from blood. The receptors originated from a human donor in good health. CDR3s include the opening cysteine and the closing phenylalanine or tryptophan. A D gene is named only where the DNA matches it firmly. Where a row states a size, it is once, few, many or the class of an expanded clone; other rows omit it.

v_call	j_call	d_call	clone_size	cdr3_aa	cdr3_nt
TRBV6-1	TRBJ1-6	.	once	CASSPQAKWDSPLHF	TGTGCCAGCAGCCCACAGGCAAAATGGGATTCACCCCTCCACTTT
TRBV28	TRBJ1-5	.	.	CASRGPLNQPQHF	TGTGCCAGCAGGGGACCGCTGAATCAGCCCCAGCATTTT
TRBV19	TRBJ2-7	.	.	CASSTLDSRSYEQYF	TGTGCCAGTAGTACCCTCGACAGCCGCTCCTACGAGCAGTACTTC
TRBV10-3	TRBJ1-1	TRBD1	once	CATNAGQVNTEAFF	TGTGCCACTAACGCCGGACAGGTGAACACTGAAGCTTTCTTT
TRBV6-1	TRBJ2-7	.	.	CASTLSGGASHEQYF	TGTGCCAGCACTCTTTCAGGGGGGGCGAGCCACGAGCAGTACTTC
TRBV5-8	TRBJ1-2	.	.	CASSPWGVYGYTF	TGTGCCAGCAGCCCTTGGGGGGTTTATGGCTACACCTTC
TRBV13	TRBJ2-3	.	.	CASSTRHRSTDTQYF	TGTGCCAGCAGCACAAGACACAGAAGCACAGATACGCAGTATTTT
TRBV7-9	TRBJ1-2	.	few	CASSLSQGQGYTF	TGTGCCAGCAGCTTATCCCAGGGGCAAGGCTACACCTTC
TRBV18	TRBJ1-5	.	.	CASSPLGRSEIQPQHF	TGTGCCAGCTCACCACTGGGCAGGAGCGAGATTCAGCCCCAGCATTTT
TRBV6-1	TRBJ1-4	.	.	CATQSLATNEKLFF	TGTGCCACGCAGAGCCTTGCAACTAATGAAAAACTGTTTTTT
TRBV7-2	TRBJ1-5	.	.	CASSLALRVVGNQPQHF	TGTGCCAGCAGCTTAGCGCTAAGAGTTGTGGGGAATCAGCCCCAGCATTTT
TRBV20-1	TRBJ2-5	.	.	CSGQAQETQYF	TGCAGTGGACAGGCCCAAGAGACCCAGTACTTC
TRBV6-6	TRBJ2-1	.	few	CASSFRDPILNNEQFF	TGTGCCAGCAGTTTCCGGGACCCCATTCTAAACAATGAGCAGTTCTTC
TRBV7-9	TRBJ2-7	TRBD2	.	CASSLRGEGSYYEQYF	TGTGCCAGCAGCCTCCGAGGGGAGGGGTCGTACTACGAGCAGTACTTC
TRBV9	TRBJ2-7	TRBD1	.	CASSLGTDTGEEQYF	TGTGCCAGCAGCCTCGGGACAGACACCGGTGAGGAGCAGTACTTC
TRBV10-3	TRBJ1-4	TRBD1	.	CAISEDRATNEKLFF	TGTGCCATCAGTGAGGACAGGGCAACTAATGAAAAACTGTTTTTT
TRBV7-8	TRBJ2-5	.	.	CASSLQPIGTQGGTQYF	TGTGCCAGCAGCTTGCAACCCATCGGGACCCAGGGCGGGACCCAGTACTTC
TRBV5-4	TRBJ2-5	TRBD2	.	CASSAGTSQETQYF	TGTGCCAGCAGCGCCGGGACTAGTCAAGAGACCCAGTACTTC
TRBV2	TRBJ1-2	.	.	CASSERGLGDGYTF	TGTGCCAGCAGTGAAAGGGGCCTTGGGGATGGCTACACCTTC
TRBV6-6	TRBJ1-2	.	.	CASSYKEGNYGYTF	TGTGCCAGCAGTTACAAGGAGGGTAACTATGGCTACACCTTC
TRBV15	TRBJ1-4	.	once	CATSRGGGGRSTNEKLFF	TGTGCCACCAGCAGAGGAGGCGGGGGTAGATCAACTAATGAAAAACTGTTTTTT
TRBV11-3	TRBJ1-1	.	.	CASSLEAHAGAEAFF	TGTGCCAGCAGCTTAGAGGCCCATGCCGGTGCTGAAGCTTTCTTT